Shown below are 25 T cell receptor beta chains from a single sample sequenced in a study of read filtering for tumor transcriptome and immune sequencing. From around 440 ng of RNA, a library with molecular barcoded alpha/delta and beta/gamma adaptors was made. MiXCR was run by TCRdb on the reads, yielding one entry per CDR3 protein. The table records 100,000 to 150,000 distinct CDR3 sequences, about 13% of them present only once. Source material: a population of CD138-negative cells sorted from bone marrow. These receptors were taken from a donor at least 40 years old with multiple myeloma.

Points on this clonotype: A much larger clone sits a single nucleotide away, making a read error possible. The V call is TRBV5-1, the J call TRBJ2-5; D is tentatively TRBD1 or TRBD2 (5 bases each). The length of the CDR3 is 13 residues. Germline V gene data show CDR1 as SGHRS and CDR2 as YFSETQ. The CDR3, as DNA: TGCGCCAGCAGCTTGGGGGGGAAAGAGTCCCAGTACTTC. Encoded protein: CASSLGGKESQYF.

This clonotype was recorded at least ten times. The CDR3 protein is CASSLRGVYSNQPQHF. The CDR3 DNA follows: TGTGCCAGCAGCTTAAGGGGGGTTTATAGCAATCAGCCCCAGCATTTT. The rearrangement joins TRBV7-2 to TRBJ1-5; a possible D gene is TRBD1 (6 bases). From germline, CDR1 is SGHTA and CDR2 FQGNSA. The CDR3 spans 16 residues. Between the trimmed V and J ends, which lost 2 bases and 0 bases, there was a span of 11 bases.

The table lists this clonotype with many counts. This sequence joins TRBV7-7 and TRBJ2-7; 8 bases fit TRBD2. Germline V CDR1 and CDR2: SSHAT, FNYEAQ (reference sequence). This CDR3 spans 13 amino acids. Trimming removed 5 bases from V and 3 bases from J; junction bases left unmatched: 3. The chain's CDR3 is CASSAGLGYEQYF. As DNA, the CDR3 is TGTGCCAGCAGCGCGGGACTAGGCTACGAGCAGTACTTC.

This clonotype was recorded at least ten times. The chain has TRBV5-1 and TRBJ1-6, with TRBD1 matching 11 bases. Losses at the gene ends were 0 bases for V and 7 bases for J; bases not matched to a gene: 6. The CDR3 extends over 17 amino acids. Germline V gene sequence: CDR1 SGHRS, CDR2 YFSETQ. CDR3 protein: CASSLGTGGLSNSPLHF. CDR3 nucleotides: TGCGCCAGCAGCTTGGGGACAGGGGGCCTATCGAATTCACCCCTCCACTTT.

This clonotype was detected many times. The chain is built from TRBV5-5 and TRBJ1-1; no clear D gene. The length of the CDR3 is 13 residues. V was cut by 1 base and J by 4 bases, with 8 bases left in between. CDR1 and CDR2 from the germline V gene are SGHKS and YYEKEE (reference sequence). CDR3: CASSLRGGTEAFF. For the CDR3, the DNA is TGTGCCAGCAGCTTGCGCGGTGGCACTGAAGCTTTCTTT.

The sample holds many counts of this clonotype. The rearrangement uses TRBV6-1 and TRBJ2-2; 7 positions agree with TRBD2. This CDR3 spans 17 amino acids. V lost 2 bases to trimming and J lost 4 bases; unmatched junction nucleotides: 10. Looked up from germline, CDR1 is MNHNS and CDR2 is SASEGT. CDR3 protein: CASSEKGLAVPTGELFF. The CDR3 coding sequence is TGTGCCAGCAGTGAAAAAGGGCTAGCGGTCCCCACCGGGGAGCTGTTTTTT.

CDR3 amino acids: CASSFEGARDTQYF. DNA for the CDR3: TGTGCCAGCAGCTTTGAGGGGGCGAGGGATACGCAGTATTTT. The chain couples TRBV7-2 to TRBJ2-3, with TRBD1 matching over 7 bases. The CDR3 covers 14 residues. J was trimmed by 6 bases and V by 3 bases; bases with no gene match: 6. Germline assignment: CDR1 SGHTA and CDR2 FQGNSA. The complete variable domain, with remaining parts taken from reference TRBV7-2 and TRBJ2-3, reads GAGVSQSPSNKVTEKGKDVELRCDPISGHTALYWYRQSLGQGLEFLIYFQGNSAPDKSGLPSDRFSAERTGGSVSTLTIQRTQQEDSAVYLCASSFEGARDTQYFGPGTRLTVL.

This clonotype has ten or more counts. The junction departs from the called germline gene at one end, perhaps through a read error. J is TRBJ2-1 and V is TRBV20-1, with 16 bases matching TRBD2. From germline, CDR1 is DFQATT and CDR2 SNEGSKA (reference sequence). This CDR3 has 23 amino acids. The CDR3 sequence is CSAERIEHGTSGRANTYYHEQFF. The DNA for the CDR3 is TGCAGTGCTGAGAGGATCGAGCATGGGACTAGCGGGAGGGCTAACACCTACTACCATGAGCAGTTCTTC.

This clonotype was counted at least ten times. The genes are TRBV6-6 and TRBJ2-7; 7 nucleotides line up with TRBD2. The CDR3 is 14 residues long. V lost 6 bases, J lost 1 base, and 6 bases stayed unmatched. CDR1 and CDR2 from the germline V gene are MNHNY and SVGAGI (reference sequence). Here the CDR3 reads CASSTGTKSYEQYF. The DNA for the CDR3 is TGTGCCAGCAGCACCGGGACTAAGTCCTACGAGCAGTACTTC.

This clonotype was found many times. This chain links TRBV2 with TRBJ2-5; TRBD2 might be the D (6 bases). The CDR3 extends over 14 amino acids. CDR1 and CDR2 (germline): SNHLY, FYNNEI. V shed 6 bases and J shed 1 base, with 12 bases lying between them. CDR3 amino acids: CASSGGPTQETQYF. CDR3 nucleotide sequence: TGTGCCAGCAGCGGGGGACCCACCCAAGAGACCCAGTACTTC.

This clonotype was seen ten or more times. The chain is built from TRBV11-2 and TRBJ2-7; 10 bases map to TRBD1. J lost 6 bases, V lost 0 bases, and 11 bases had no gene match. Germline CDR1 SGHAT, CDR2 FQNNGV. CDR3 length equals 17 residues. CDR3 DNA sequence: TGTGCCAGCAGCTTAGACCCCGACAGGGGGCGTTTAGGCGAGCAGTACTTC. Translated, it gives CASSLDPDRGRLGEQYF.

The chain carries TRBV12-3 or TRBV12-4 and TRBJ2-5; a weak D match, TRBD1 (5 bases). There are 10 residues in the CDR3. V dropped 11 bases and J dropped 5 bases, with 9 bases sitting between them. The CDR3 is CAGKGETQYF. The CDR3 region has the DNA TGTGCCGGCAAGGGGGAGACCCAGTACTTC.

In this sample, this clonotype turned up many times. V is TRBV7-6 and J is TRBJ2-1; a weak D match, TRBD1 (6 bases). V was clipped by 2 bases and J by 1 base, with 18 bases between them. Germline V lookup: CDR1 SGHVS, CDR2 FNYEAQ. The CDR3 runs 18 residues. The CDR3 DNA follows: TGTGCCAGCAGCTTATGGTCATTGGGGGACAATTCCTACAATGAGCAGTTCTTC. This sequence encodes CASSLWSLGDNSYNEQFF.

The table lists this clonotype with many counts. This sequence joins TRBV5-1 and TRBJ1-2; the D is unclear. Deletions cut 0 bases from V and 4 bases from J, with 13 bases between. This CDR3 contains 15 residues. The germline CDR1 and CDR2 sequences are SGHRS and YFSETQ. CDR3: CASSLALGNGYGYTF. Here the CDR3 DNA reads TGCGCCAGCAGCTTGGCCCTGGGAAACGGCTATGGCTACACCTTC. Combining the CDR3 with reference TRBV5-1 and TRBJ1-2 gives the whole variable domain KAGVTQTPRYLIKTRGQQVTLSCSPISGHRSVSWYQQTPGQGLQFLFEYFSETQRNKGNFPGRFSGRQFSNSRSEMNVSTLELGDSALYLCASSLALGNGYGYTFGSGTRLTVV.

The chain uses TRBV29-1 and TRBJ1-3, with D unclear. The CDR3 is 17 residues long. Germline V CDR1 and CDR2: SQVTM, ANQGSEA. The germline V and J ends were trimmed by 4 bases and 6 bases, with 25 bases remaining between them. CDR3 loop: CSVVSQPAGRGANTIYF. The CDR3 DNA is TGCAGCGTTGTGAGTCAACCAGCCGGGCGCGGCGCAAACACCATATATTTT.

This clonotype was seen repeatedly, ten times or more. The chain joins TRBV9 to TRBJ2-3; no reliable D call. Trimming removed 0 bases from V and 3 bases from J, with 14 bases in between. Germline V gene lookup returns CDR1 SGDLS and CDR2 YYNGEE. This CDR3 spans 16 amino acids. This chain's CDR3 is CASSVGGRSATDTQYF. The CDR3 coding sequence is TGTGCCAGCAGCGTAGGAGGACGATCGGCAACAGATACGCAGTATTTT.

The CDR3 bases are TGTGCGACGGGGGCTAGCGGCCTCACAGATACGCAGTATTTT. This encodes CATGASGLTDTQYF. The gene calls are TRBV2 and TRBJ2-3; TRBD2 might be the D (7 bases). In germline, CDR1 is SNHLY, CDR2 FYNNEI. The CDR3 runs 14 residues.

This rearrangement joins TRBV18 to TRBJ2-1; 7 bases are shared with TRBD1. Trimming took 4 bases from V and 8 from J; bases not matched to a gene: 20. This CDR3 region has 18 residues. Looked up from germline, CDR1 is KGHSH and CDR2 is LQKENI. The CDR3 DNA reads TGTGCCAGCTCACTCGACGGGACAGCACTAATTTCTCTGGATGAGCAGTTCTTC. It yields the protein CASSLDGTALISLDEQFF.

This chain links TRBV7-9 with TRBJ1-2; D gene unclear. The V gene's germline CDR1 is SEHNR and CDR2 FQNEAQ (reference sequence). Trimming cost V 0 bases and J 3 bases, with 14 bases left between them. This CDR3 is built from 16 residues. This chain's CDR3 is CASSLAGAAADYGYTF. The CDR3 DNA reads TGTGCCAGCAGCTTAGCGGGCGCCGCGGCGGACTATGGCTACACCTTC.

Concerning this clonotype: Since no conserved phenylalanine or tryptophan closes the CDR3, a read error is the likely cause. The chain links TRBV10-3 to TRBJ1-2; maybe TRBD1 (5 bases). The V gene lost 0 bases and the J gene lost 2 bases, with 10 bases spanning the gap. The CDR3 runs 15 residues. Germline CDR1 is ENHRY and CDR2 is SYGVKD. The CDR3 nucleotides are TGTGCCATCAGTGAGTCGACCAGGGAGAACTATGGCTACACCTAC. Translation gives CAISESTRENYGYTY.

This clonotype showed up many times. The rearrangement links TRBV7-9 to TRBJ2-1; 9 bases map to TRBD2. The CDR3 is 15 amino acids. With V trimmed by 5 bases and J by 9 bases, 11 bases remained unmatched. The germline CDR1 and CDR2 sequences are SEHNR and FQNEAQ (reference sequence). The CDR3 DNA is TGTGCCAGCAGCCAGGGACTAGCCCTCCGGGGTGAGCAGTTCTTC. Its protein is CASSQGLALRGEQFF. The full variable domain, in which reference TRBV7-9 and TRBJ2-1 provide the parts outside the CDR3, is DTGVSQNPRHKITKRGQNVTFRCDPISEHNRLYWYRQTLGQGPEFLTYFQNEAQLEKSRLLSDRFSAERPKGSFSTLEIQRTEQGDSAMYLCASSQGLALRGEQFFGPGTRLTVL.

In the case of this clonotype: A read error may explain this, as a much larger clone is one base away. J is TRBJ1-1 and V is TRBV20-1; perhaps TRBD1 as D (6 bases). Germline CDR1 is DFQATT and CDR2 is SNEGSKA (reference sequence). Deletions cut 4 bases from V and 1 base from J, with 16 bases between. The CDR3 has 15 residues. CDR3 bases: TGCAGTGCTAAGGACAGCAGAAAATCGAACACTGAAGCTTTCTTT. Translating gives CSAKDSRKSNTEAFF.

This clonotype was counted many times. J is TRBJ2-1 and V is TRBV5-1; TRBD1 or TRBD2 may be the D gene (5 bases each). The germline V gene encodes CDR1 SGHRS and CDR2 YFSETQ. The CDR3 is 14 residues long. The V end lost 4 bases, the J end lost 5 bases, and 13 bases lay between the germline ends. The CDR3 bases are TGCGCCAGCAGCAGTGGGGACCTGCACAATGAGCAGTTCTTC. Translating gives CASSSGDLHNEQFF. Supplemented by reference TRBV5-1 and TRBJ2-1, the full variable domain reads KAGVTQTPRYLIKTRGQQVTLSCSPISGHRSVSWYQQTPGQGLQFLFEYFSETQRNKGNFPGRFSGRQFSNSRSEMNVSTLELGDSALYLCASSSGDLHNEQFFGPGTRLTVL.

Details on this clonotype: A much more abundant neighbour one base away suggests this may be a read error. V usage is TRBV29-1 and J usage is TRBJ2-3; TRBD1 might be the D (5 bases). This CDR3 comprises 15 residues. In germline, CDR1 is SQVTM, CDR2 ANQGSEA. CDR3 in DNA: TGCAGTCATTGCAGGGAATCCCAAAGCACAGATACGCAGTATTTT. It is translated as CSHCRESQSTDTQYF.

As for this clonotype: This may stem from a read error, because a much larger clone lies one nucleotide away. The gene calls are TRBV11-2 and TRBJ2-2, with TRBD2 as a possible D gene (6 bases). Germline CDR1 reads SGHAT; CDR2 reads FQNNGV. This CDR3 is built from 13 residues. V lost 6 bases to trimming and J lost 6 bases, with 11 bases between them. CDR3: CASRESSAGELFF. The CDR3 DNA sequence: TGTGCCAGCAGAGAATCTAGCGCCGGGGAGCTGTTTTTT.